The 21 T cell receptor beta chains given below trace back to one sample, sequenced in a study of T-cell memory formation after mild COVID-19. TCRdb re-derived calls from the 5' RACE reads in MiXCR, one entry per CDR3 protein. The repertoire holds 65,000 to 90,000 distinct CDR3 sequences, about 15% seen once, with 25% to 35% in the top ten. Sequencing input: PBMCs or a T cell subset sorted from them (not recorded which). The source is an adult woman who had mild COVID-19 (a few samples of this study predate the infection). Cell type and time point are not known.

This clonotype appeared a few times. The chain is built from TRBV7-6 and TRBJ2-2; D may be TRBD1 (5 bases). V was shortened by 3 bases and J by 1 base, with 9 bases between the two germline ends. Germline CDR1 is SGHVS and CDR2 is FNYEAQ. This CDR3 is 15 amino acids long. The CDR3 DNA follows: TGTGCCAGCAGCTTGGGGCAGCTGAACACCGGGGAGCTGTTTTTT. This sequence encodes CASSLGQLNTGELFF.

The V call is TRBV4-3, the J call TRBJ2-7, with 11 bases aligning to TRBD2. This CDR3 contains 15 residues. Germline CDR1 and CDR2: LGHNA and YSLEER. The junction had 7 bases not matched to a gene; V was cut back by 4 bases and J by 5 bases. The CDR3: CASSLIAGGLNEQYF. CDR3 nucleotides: TGCGCCAGCAGCCTTATAGCGGGAGGGCTCAACGAGCAGTACTTC.

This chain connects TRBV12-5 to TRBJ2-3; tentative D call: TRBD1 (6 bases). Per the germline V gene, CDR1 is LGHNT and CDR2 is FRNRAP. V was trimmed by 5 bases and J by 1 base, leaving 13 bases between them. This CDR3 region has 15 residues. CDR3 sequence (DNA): TGTGCTAGTGGTGTACAGGGTGGGGGCACAGATACGCAGTATTTT. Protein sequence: CASGVQGGGTDTQYF.

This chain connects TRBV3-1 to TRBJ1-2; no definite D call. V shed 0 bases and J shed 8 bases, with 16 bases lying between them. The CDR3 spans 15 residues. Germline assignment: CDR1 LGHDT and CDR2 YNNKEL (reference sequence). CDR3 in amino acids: CASSQDLGYRGGYTF. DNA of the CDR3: TGTGCCAGCAGCCAAGATCTCGGCTATCGAGGGGGCTACACCTTC.

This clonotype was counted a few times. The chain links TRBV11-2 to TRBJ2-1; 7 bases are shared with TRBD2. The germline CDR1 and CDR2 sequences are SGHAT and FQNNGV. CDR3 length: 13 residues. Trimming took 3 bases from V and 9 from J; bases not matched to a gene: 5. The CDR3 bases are TGTGCCAGCAGCTTGGGGGGGGGTACTGAGCAGTTCTTC. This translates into CASSLGGGTEQFF.

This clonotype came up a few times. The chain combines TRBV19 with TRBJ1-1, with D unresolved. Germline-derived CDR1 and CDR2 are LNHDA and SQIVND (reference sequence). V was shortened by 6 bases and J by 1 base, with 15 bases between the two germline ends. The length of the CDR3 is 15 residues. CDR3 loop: CASRYSPGGNTEAFF. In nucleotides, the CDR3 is TGTGCCAGTAGATACAGCCCAGGCGGGAACACTGAAGCTTTCTTT.

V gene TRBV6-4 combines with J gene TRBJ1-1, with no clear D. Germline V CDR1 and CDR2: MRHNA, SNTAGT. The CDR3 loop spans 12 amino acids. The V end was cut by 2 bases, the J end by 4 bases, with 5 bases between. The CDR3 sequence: CASSDGVTEAFF. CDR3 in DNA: TGTGCCAGCAGTGACGGAGTCACTGAAGCTTTCTTT.

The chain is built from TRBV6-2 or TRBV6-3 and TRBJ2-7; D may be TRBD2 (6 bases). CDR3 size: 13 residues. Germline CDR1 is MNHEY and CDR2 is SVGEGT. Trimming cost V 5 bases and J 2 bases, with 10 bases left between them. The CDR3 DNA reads TGTGCCAGCAGTCAACGGGGGACCTACGAGCAGTACTTC. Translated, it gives CASSQRGTYEQYF.

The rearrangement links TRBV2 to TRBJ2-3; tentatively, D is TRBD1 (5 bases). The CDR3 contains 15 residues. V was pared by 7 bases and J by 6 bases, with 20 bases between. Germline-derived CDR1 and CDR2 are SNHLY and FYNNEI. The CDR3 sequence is CASIQDGRVYDTQYF. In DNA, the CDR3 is TGTGCCAGCATCCAGGACGGCAGGGTATACGATACGCAGTATTTT.

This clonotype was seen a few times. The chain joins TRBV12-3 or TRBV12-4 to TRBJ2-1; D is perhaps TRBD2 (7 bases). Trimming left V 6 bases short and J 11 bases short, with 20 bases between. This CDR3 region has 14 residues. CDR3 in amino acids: CASSPVGGRSKQFF. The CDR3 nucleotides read TGTGCCAGCAGCCCCGTGGGGGGGCGGAGTAAGCAGTTCTTC.

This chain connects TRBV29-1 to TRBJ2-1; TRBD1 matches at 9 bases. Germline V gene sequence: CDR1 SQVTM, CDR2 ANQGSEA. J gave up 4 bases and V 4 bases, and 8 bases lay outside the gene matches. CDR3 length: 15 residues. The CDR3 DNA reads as TGCAGCGTTGTGGACCGGGACAGGGAGTACAATGAGCAGTTCTTC. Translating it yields CSVVDRDREYNEQFF.

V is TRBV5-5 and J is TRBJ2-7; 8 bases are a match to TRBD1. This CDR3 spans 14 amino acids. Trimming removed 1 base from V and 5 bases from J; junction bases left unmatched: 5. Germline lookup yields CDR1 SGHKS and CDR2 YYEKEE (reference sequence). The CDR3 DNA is TGTGCCAGCAGCTTGCCAGGGGGCAGGGACGAGCAGTACTTC. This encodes CASSLPGGRDEQYF.

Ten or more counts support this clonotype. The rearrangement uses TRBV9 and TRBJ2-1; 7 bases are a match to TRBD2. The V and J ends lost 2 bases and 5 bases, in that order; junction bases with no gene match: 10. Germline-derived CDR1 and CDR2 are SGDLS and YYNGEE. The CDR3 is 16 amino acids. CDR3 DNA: TGTGCCAGCAGCGTCGAAGTAGGACTAGTCAACAATGAGCAGTTCTTC. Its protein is CASSVEVGLVNNEQFF.

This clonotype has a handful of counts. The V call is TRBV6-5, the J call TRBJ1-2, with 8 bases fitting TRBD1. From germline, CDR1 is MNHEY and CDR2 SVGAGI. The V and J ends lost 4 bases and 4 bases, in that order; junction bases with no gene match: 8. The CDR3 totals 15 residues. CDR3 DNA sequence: TGTGCCAGCAGTTTGGACAGGGAGAGGCCCTATGGCTACACCTTC. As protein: CASSLDRERPYGYTF.

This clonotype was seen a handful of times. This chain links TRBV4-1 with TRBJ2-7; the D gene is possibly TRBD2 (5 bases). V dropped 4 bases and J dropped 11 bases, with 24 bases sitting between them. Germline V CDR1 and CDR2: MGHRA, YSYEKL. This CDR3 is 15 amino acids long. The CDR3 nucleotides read TGCGCCAGCAGCCCTCCGACTGGCAGGCTAGCCCGGAAGTACTTC. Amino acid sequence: CASSPPTGRLARKYF.

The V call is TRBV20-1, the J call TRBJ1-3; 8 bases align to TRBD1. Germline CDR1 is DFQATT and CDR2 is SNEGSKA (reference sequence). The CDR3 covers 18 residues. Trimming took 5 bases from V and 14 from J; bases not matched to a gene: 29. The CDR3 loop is CSAEDRDGDLGWKQTVYF. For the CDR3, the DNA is TGCAGTGCTGAGGACAGGGATGGTGATTTAGGCTGGAAACAGACTGTATATTTT.

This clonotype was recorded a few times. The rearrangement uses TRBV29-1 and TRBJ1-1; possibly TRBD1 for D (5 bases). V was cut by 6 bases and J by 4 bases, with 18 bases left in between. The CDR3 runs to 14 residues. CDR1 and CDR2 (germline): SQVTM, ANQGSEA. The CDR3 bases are TGCAGCGTCTCAACATCCCCCGGGGGCACTGAAGCTTTCTTT. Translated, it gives CSVSTSPGGTEAFF.

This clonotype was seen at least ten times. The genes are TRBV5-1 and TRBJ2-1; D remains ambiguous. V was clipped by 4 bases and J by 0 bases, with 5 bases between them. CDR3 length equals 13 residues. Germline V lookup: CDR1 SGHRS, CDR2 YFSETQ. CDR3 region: CASSQSSYNEQFF. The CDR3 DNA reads TGCGCCAGCAGCCAGAGCTCCTACAATGAGCAGTTCTTC.

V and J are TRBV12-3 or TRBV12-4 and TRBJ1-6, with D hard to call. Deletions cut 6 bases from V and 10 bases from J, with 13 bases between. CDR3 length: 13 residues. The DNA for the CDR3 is TGTGCCAGCAGCCCGAGCGGTGGATCACCCCTCCACTTT. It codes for CASSPSGGSPLHF.

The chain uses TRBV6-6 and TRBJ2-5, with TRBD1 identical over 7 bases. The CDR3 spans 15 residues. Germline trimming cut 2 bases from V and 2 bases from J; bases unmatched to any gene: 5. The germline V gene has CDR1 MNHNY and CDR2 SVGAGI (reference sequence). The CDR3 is CASSYARQGQETQYF. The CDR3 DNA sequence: TGTGCCAGCAGTTACGCCCGACAGGGACAAGAGACCCAGTACTTC.

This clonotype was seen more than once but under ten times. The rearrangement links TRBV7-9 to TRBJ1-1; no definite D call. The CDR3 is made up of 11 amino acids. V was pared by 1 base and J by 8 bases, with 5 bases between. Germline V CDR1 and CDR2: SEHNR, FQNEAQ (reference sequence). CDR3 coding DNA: TGTGCCAGCAGCTTAGGAATGGAAGCTTTCTTT. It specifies CASSLGMEAFF. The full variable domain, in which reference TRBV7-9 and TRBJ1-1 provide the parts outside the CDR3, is DTGVSQNPRHKITKRGQNVTFRCDPISEHNRLYWYRQTLGQGPEFLTYFQNEAQLEKSRLLSDRFSAERPKGSFSTLEIQRTEQGDSAMYLCASSLGMEAFFGQGTRLTVV.